Sequencing of this TCR beta chain was carried out in a study of OX40 agonist ivuxolimab in advanced cancers. Study-wide background: Patients got intravenous ivuxolimab at 0.01 to 10 mg/kg every 2 weeks. Enrolled patients in dose escalation had cancers that were hepatocellular carcinoma, melanoma, renal cell or head and neck cancer. Study observations and caveats: There was clonal expansion of CD4+ and CD8+ blood T cells by week 6 at 0.1 to 3.0 mg/kg.

This clone was detected once. Antigen unknown. No patient had autoimmune disease or received systemic immunosuppression. Produced via immunoSEQ multiplex PCR; TCRdb's table is partial and in-frame only. Altogether tens of thousands of clones are present, more than 85% being singletons, with the ten largest covering 13%. Germline V CDR1 and CDR2: MNHNY, SVGAGI (reference sequence). V lost 8 bases, J lost 7 bases, and 12 bases lay in between. This CDR3 comprises 11 residues. The sequenced sample was CD4+ or CD8+ T cells sorted from blood, obtained in a trial of the OX40 agonist ivuxolimab. The clonotype comes from an adult with an advanced solid tumor such as melanoma, head and neck, liver or kidney cancer. This chain connects TRBV6-6 to TRBJ2-7; maybe TRBD2 (6 bases). For the CDR3, the DNA is TGTGCCAGCCGTGGAGGGGAAGAGCAGTACTTC. As protein: CASRGGEEQYF.